This TCR beta chain was recorded in a study of regulatory T cells in long-lasting Graves disease. The study, taken as a whole, reports: TCR diversity was lower in persistent Graves' patients than in newly diagnosed ones.

This clonotype was seen only a few times. Its cognate antigen is unknown. Building of the TCR beta libraries involved iRepertoire HTBI primers and Arm-PCR of CDR3 regions. The authors' processing: From all samples, identification returned roughly 15 TRBJ and 60 to 80 TRBV segments. TCRdb re-called the multiplex PCR reads with MiXCR, one entry per CDR3 protein. The V and J calls and clone size come from TCRdb's table, not from the authors' own analysis. Found here are roughly 350,000 distinct CDR3 sequences, around 15% of them singletons; the top ten hold 20%. The sample's time point: newly diagnosed GD, antithyroid drugs for less than 3 months. Extracted PBMC RNA gave rise to the TCR library. The same data also contributed to another study, on T cells in Graves' hyperthyroidism and ophthalmopathy. That work adds: Prediction of ophthalmopathy progression came a median roughly 7.1 months pre-onset.

The origin of this receptor is a woman aged 18-30 years with Graves disease. Sample: peripheral blood mononuclear cells (PBMCs), taken at new diagnosis, from a patient treated with antithyroid drugs.

CDR3 loop: CASSGGTGTTGNTIYF. CDR3 nucleotide sequence: TGTGCCAGCAGCGGGGGGACAGGGACTACTGGAAACACCATATATTTT. The gene calls are TRBV9 and TRBJ1-3, with 9 nucleotides matching TRBD1. The V gene end was trimmed by 3 bases and the J gene end by 2 bases; junction bases not matched to a gene: 6. Germline assignment: CDR1 SGDLS and CDR2 YYNGEE. CDR3 length equals 16 residues.